A selection of T cell receptor beta chains follows, all from one sample in a study of blood T cell repertoires in COVID-19. Sequenced by immunoSEQ multiplex PCR; TCRdb stores in-frame clones only, minus some. Of about 40,000 clones listed, roughly nine tenths are singletons. The specimen was peripheral blood. The receptors were gathered from a man in his forties or fifties in a cohort sampled during active COVID-19. Each CDR3 is given with its conserved first and last residue. D genes are given only for firm matches. Rows give clone size only sometimes, using once, few, many, or a class for an expanded clone.

size,J,D,V,CDR3,DNA
once,TRBJ1-4,TRBD1,TRBV7-6,CASSLFSGGEELFF,TGTGCCAGCAGCTTATTCTCAGGGGGCGAAGAACTGTTTTTT
.,TRBJ2-1,.,TRBV5-8,CASSLVLARYWEQFF,TGTGCCAGCAGCTTGGTTTTGGCCAGGTACTGGGAGCAGTTCTTC
.,TRBJ1-5,TRBD1,TRBV24-1,CATSLGGVGNQPQHF,TGTGCCACCAGTCTAGGGGGCGTCGGCAATCAGCCCCAGCATTTT
.,TRBJ2-5,TRBD1,TRBV4-1,CASSPSGGQVSETQYF,TGCGCCAGCAGCCCCTCAGGGGGACAGGTTTCGGAGACCCAGTACTTC
.,TRBJ1-1,TRBD1,TRBV30,CAWSDRGYTEAFF,TGTGCCTGGAGCGACAGGGGGTACACTGAAGCTTTCTTT
many,TRBJ2-6,TRBD1,TRBV4-3,CASSQAKAWDRGKIVLTF,TGCGCCAGCAGCCAAGCCAAGGCCTGGGACAGGGGAAAGATCGTCCTGACTTTC
.,TRBJ1-1,.,TRBV5-1,CASSFRDTEAFF,TGCGCCAGCAGCTTCCGGGACACTGAAGCTTTCTTT
.,TRBJ2-3,.,TRBV5-6,CASSFLDVIPDTQYF,TGTGCCAGCAGCTTCTTAGATGTTATACCAGATACGCAGTATTTT
.,TRBJ2-1,TRBD1,TRBV30,CAWRSRGQMVGGEQFF,TGTGCCTGGAGAAGTAGGGGGCAGATGGTAGGTGGTGAGCAGTTCTTC
.,TRBJ1-2,.,TRBV15,CATSRTALGGYTF,TGTGCCACCAGCCGGACAGCCCTCGGCGGCTACACCTTC
.,TRBJ2-7,.,TRBV21-1,CASTHRGRYEQYF,TGTGCCAGCACCCACAGAGGGAGGTACGAGCAGTACTTC
.,TRBJ2-1,TRBD2,TRBV4-1,CASSTPSGISYQGSYNEQFF,TGCGCCAGCAGCACACCTAGCGGGATTTCTTATCAAGGTTCCTACAATGAGCAGTTCTTC
.,TRBJ1-3,.,TRBV2,CASSWGFKGNTIYF,TGTGCCAGCTCGTGGGGCTTTAAGGGAAACACCATATATTTT
.,TRBJ2-2,TRBD2,TRBV11-2,CASSSRGVAGVPGELFF,TGTGCCAGCAGCTCCCGGGGGGTAGCGGGAGTCCCCGGGGAGCTGTTTTTT
.,TRBJ1-5,.,TRBV30,CAWNYPGGLGQPQHF,TGTGCCTGGAACTACCCCGGGGGGCTGGGTCAGCCCCAGCATTTT
.,TRBJ2-4,.,TRBV29-1,CSVEISSGVIQYF,TGCAGCGTTGAGATCTCATCAGGGGTCATTCAGTACTTC
.,TRBJ2-3,TRBD1,TRBV6-2/TRBV6-3,CASSTSEGATDTQYF,TGTGCCAGCAGCACGAGTGAGGGGGCAACAGATACGCAGTATTTT
once,TRBJ2-3,TRBD1,TRBV6-5,CASTLGQGSRDTQYF,TGTGCCAGCACCTTGGGACAGGGGAGTCGAGATACGCAGTATTTT
.,TRBJ1-5,TRBD1,TRBV5-6,CASSLDRGQPQHF,TGTGCCAGCAGCTTGGACAGGGGCCAGCCCCAGCATTTT
once,TRBJ1-6,.,TRBV7-3,CASSLNRDSPLHF,TGTGCCAGCAGCTTAAACAGGGATTCACCCCTCCACTTT
.,TRBJ2-3,.,TRBV19,CASSIEGFTSTDTQYF,TGTGCCAGTAGTATTGAGGGCTTTACTAGCACAGATACGCAGTATTTT
.,TRBJ2-1,.,TRBV12-3/TRBV12-4,CAAGGRSYNEQFF,TGTGCCGCGGGCGGTAGGTCCTACAATGAGCAGTTCTTC
.,TRBJ2-3,TRBD2,TRBV4-1,CASSLLAGGGTDTQYF,TGCGCCAGCAGCCTATTAGCGGGGGGCGGCACAGATACGCAGTATTTT
.,TRBJ2-1,.,TRBV15,CATSSRALKQANEQFF,TGTGCCACCAGCAGCCGGGCCCTTAAACAGGCCAATGAGCAGTTCTTC
.,TRBJ2-7,.,TRBV4-1,CASSQEDITVREQYF,TGCGCCAGCAGCCAAGAGGACATCACGGTCCGGGAGCAGTACTTC
.,TRBJ1-5,TRBD1,TRBV2,CASGTGPHLNQPQHF,TGTGCCAGCGGGACAGGGCCTCATCTCAATCAGCCCCAGCATTTT
once,TRBJ2-3,TRBD2,TRBV19,CASTETSGTDTQYF,TGTGCCAGTACGGAGACTAGCGGGACAGATACGCAGTATTTT
.,TRBJ2-5,.,TRBV9,CASSVDPSGKETQYF,TGTGCCAGCAGCGTTGATCCGTCAGGGAAAGAGACCCAGTACTTC
.,TRBJ1-2,.,TRBV27,CASSPGFANYGYTF,TGTGCCAGCAGCCCAGGGTTTGCTAACTATGGCTACACCTTC
.,TRBJ1-5,.,TRBV4-1,CASSARELGQPQHF,TGCGCCAGCAGCGCCCGGGAATTAGGTCAGCCCCAGCATTTT
.,TRBJ1-1,.,TRBV13,CASSFLDRNTEAFF,TGTGCCAGCAGCTTCCTAGACAGAAACACTGAAGCTTTCTTT
.,TRBJ1-6,.,TRBV7-6,CASSLLNSPLHF,TGTGCCAGCAGCCTTCTTAATTCACCCCTCCACTTT
once,TRBJ2-2,.,TRBV30,CAWSSAGTGELFF,TGTGCCTGGAGCTCGGCAGGCACCGGGGAGCTGTTTTTT
.,TRBJ2-3,.,TRBV12-3/TRBV12-4,CASTYTDTQYF,TGTGCCAGCACCTACACAGATACGCAGTATTTT
.,TRBJ1-1,.,TRBV6-5,CASSLQEGGSEAFF,TGTGCCAGCAGTTTGCAGGAGGGAGGGTCTGAAGCTTTCTTT
.,TRBJ2-1,.,TRBV4-3,CASSQVEEFYNEQFF,TGCGCCAGCAGCCAAGTGGAGGAGTTCTACAATGAGCAGTTCTTC
.,TRBJ2-1,TRBD2,TRBV7-9,CASSIGLGKFF,TGTGCCAGCAGCATCGGACTAGGCAAGTTCTTC
.,TRBJ1-3,TRBD1,TRBV2,CASSVLGQTIYASPGNTIYF,TGTGCCAGCAGCGTATTGGGACAGACAATTTACGCCAGCCCTGGAAACACCATATATTTT
.,TRBJ1-5,TRBD1,TRBV6-5,CASSSGTGINQPQHF,TGTGCCAGCAGTTCCGGGACAGGTATAAATCAGCCCCAGCATTTT
once,TRBJ2-3,TRBD1,TRBV3-1/TRBV3-2,CASSVQGVSRDTQYF,TGTGCCAGCAGCGTACAGGGGGTTAGTAGAGATACGCAGTATTTT
.,TRBJ2-5,.,TRBV28,CASTKTGIKETQYF,TGTGCCAGCACGAAGACAGGTATTAAAGAGACCCAGTACTTC
.,TRBJ2-1,TRBD2,TRBV19,CASSIGASGGEQFF,TGTGCCAGTAGTATAGGGGCTAGCGGGGGTGAGCAGTTCTTC
.,TRBJ2-1,TRBD2,TRBV9,CASSVERGGSYNEQFF,TGTGCCAGCAGCGTTGAGCGGGGGGGCTCCTACAATGAGCAGTTCTTC
.,TRBJ2-6,.,TRBV19,CASSAGHDYSGANVLTF,TGTGCCAGTAGTGCTGGGCACGATTACTCTGGGGCCAACGTCCTGACTTTC
.,TRBJ1-2,.,TRBV15,CATSRDLTNYGYTF,TGTGCCACCAGCAGAGATCTTACTAACTATGGCTACACCTTC
.,TRBJ1-2,.,TRBV29-1,CSVSGDYGYTF,TGCAGCGTCTCAGGGGACTATGGCTACACCTTC
.,TRBJ2-7,.,TRBV13,CASSLATRGEQYF,TGTGCCAGCAGCTTAGCGACACGGGGCGAGCAGTACTTC
.,TRBJ2-3,.,TRBV6-5,CASSYSRADTQYF,TGTGCCAGCAGTTACTCGAGAGCAGATACGCAGTATTTT
.,TRBJ2-5,TRBD1,TRBV6-2/TRBV6-3,CASSYSYRGPTSDQETQYF,TGTGCCAGCAGTTACTCTTACAGGGGGCCGACCTCCGACCAAGAGACCCAGTACTTC
.,TRBJ2-4,TRBD2,TRBV6-6,CASSYSQGGGNIQYF,TGTGCCAGCAGTTACTCCCAAGGCGGGGGGAACATTCAGTACTTC
.,TRBJ2-1,TRBD2,TRBV9,CASRTGGLAPTLYNEQFF,TGTGCCAGCAGGACGGGGGGACTAGCGCCAACCCTCTACAATGAGCAGTTCTTC
.,TRBJ2-7,.,TRBV5-1,CASSYDTFSYEQYF,TGCGCCAGCAGCTACGATACATTCTCCTACGAGCAGTACTTC
.,TRBJ2-7,TRBD2,TRBV11-3,CASSPTGTSLWEQYF,TGTGCCAGCAGCCCTACCGGGACTAGCTTGTGGGAGCAGTACTTC
.,TRBJ2-2,.,TRBV4-3,CASSQEWQGGNTGELFF,TGCGCCAGCAGCCAAGAATGGCAGGGGGGCAACACCGGGGAGCTGTTTTTT
.,TRBJ2-1,.,TRBV10-3,CAISGTGGNEQFF,TGTGCCATCAGTGGCACCGGGGGAAATGAGCAGTTCTTC
.,TRBJ1-6,.,TRBV6-6,CATRAGAIDSPLHF,TGTGCCACACGAGCAGGGGCTATTGATTCACCCCTCCACTTT
.,TRBJ2-1,TRBD2,TRBV9,CASSVALAGGAGNEQFF,TGTGCCAGCAGCGTAGCTCTAGCGGGGGGGGCGGGCAATGAGCAGTTCTTC
once,TRBJ2-3,.,TRBV7-9,CASSPQWDTQYF,TGTGCCAGCAGCCCCCAGTGGGATACGCAGTATTTT
.,TRBJ1-6,.,TRBV7-9,CASSSGRGSSSYNSPLHF,TGTGCCAGCAGCTCAGGACGGGGAAGTAGCTCCTATAATTCACCCCTCCACTTT